Presented here are 9 T cell receptor beta chains from one specimen sequenced in a study of cytomegalovirus exposure and HLA in healthy donors (dated by TCRdb to between 2016 and 2019). To prepare the library, the immunoSEQ multiplex PCR assay was applied. For the multiplex PCR, a mixture combining 60 forward primers for TCR Vbeta segments and 13 reverse primers for TCR Jbeta segments was used. TCRdb took over this immuneACCESS table, retaining in-frame rearrangements with V and J assigned. Such tables are incomplete; in checked studies, under half of the missing clones stem from an unresolved V gene, and the remainder is unexplained. This sample holds about 130,000 clones; under 90% were observed only once. About 0.7% of the sample is in the top ten clones. The material sequenced was PBMCs. All receptors come from a man younger than 30 in good health and CMV-seronegative.

The sample holds one count of this clone. The chain recombines TRBV7-2 with TRBJ2-3, with a weak D call TRBD1 (5 bases). The CDR3 is 16 amino acids. V lost 1 base and J 3 bases, leaving 14 bases between the germline ends. The germline CDR1 and CDR2 sequences are SGHTA and FQGNSA. The CDR3 DNA sequence: TGTGCCAGCAGCTTAGTTCGACAGAGTGGGACAGATACGCAGTATTTT. Translating it yields CASSLVRQSGTDTQYF.

V gene TRBV19 combines with J gene TRBJ1-5; D is ambiguous. The CDR3 loop spans 14 amino acids. Looked up from germline, CDR1 is LNHDA and CDR2 is SQIVND (reference sequence). Trimming removed 6 bases from V and 1 base from J, with 10 bases in between. The chain's CDR3 is CASSVTLSNQPQHF. The DNA of the CDR3 is TGTGCCAGTAGCGTGACATTGAGCAATCAGCCCCAGCATTTT.

The gene calls are TRBV5-6 and TRBJ2-1; possible D gene TRBD1, 6 bases. Germline values: CDR1 SGHDT, CDR2 YYEEEE. The CDR3 is 14 residues long. The V gene lost 0 bases and the J gene lost 8 bases, with 12 bases spanning the gap. CDR3 in amino acids: CASSLGGRTDEQFF. As DNA, the CDR3 is TGTGCCAGCAGCTTGGGAGGACGGACAGATGAGCAGTTCTTC.

In this sample, this clone turned up once. V and J are TRBV15 and TRBJ1-6; TRBD1 might be the D (6 bases). Between the trimmed V and J ends, which lost 5 bases and 10 bases, there was a span of 15 bases. Germline V gene lookup returns CDR1 LNHNV and CDR2 YYDKDF (reference sequence). The CDR3 sequence is 14 residues long. The CDR3 is CATSSRQEKSPLHF. The CDR3 region has the DNA TGTGCCACCAGCTCGCGACAGGAGAAGTCACCCCTCCACTTT.

The chain uses TRBV30 and TRBJ1-1; D is undetermined. Trimming removed 4 bases from V and 1 base from J, with 13 bases in between. This CDR3 comprises 14 residues. The V gene's germline CDR1 is GTSNPN and CDR2 SVGIG (reference sequence). The CDR3 nucleotides read TGTGCCTGGATACCTCGACTGCCGAACACTGAAGCTTTCTTT. Its translation: CAWIPRLPNTEAFF.

V gene TRBV6-5 combines with J gene TRBJ2-3; TRBD2 matches at 9 bases. The CDR3 has 16 residues. The germline V gene encodes CDR1 MNHEY and CDR2 SVGAGI. V dropped 2 bases and J dropped 2; count of bases not matched to a gene: 5. The CDR3 bases are TGTGCCAGCAGTTACGAGCGGGGGGAACCCACAGATACGCAGTATTTT. It is translated as CASSYERGEPTDTQYF.

The chain employs TRBV23-1 and TRBJ1-6; no definite D call. TRBV23-1 is known as an ORF, though its function is uncertain. The germline V and J ends were trimmed by 0 bases and 11 bases, with 17 bases remaining between them. The CDR3 is 16 residues long. This CDR3 is CASSQSRRPRGAPLHF. The CDR3 DNA follows: TGCGCCAGCAGTCAATCGCGACGGCCCCGCGGGGCACCCCTCCACTTT.

CDR3 residues: CAIRPPGTAYNEQFF. The CDR3, as DNA: TGTGCCATCAGACCGCCCGGGACAGCATACAATGAGCAGTTCTTC. The chain recombines TRBV10-3 with TRBJ2-1, with TRBD1 matching over 7 bases. CDR1 and CDR2 from the germline V gene are ENHRY and SYGVKD. J gave up 4 bases and V 6 bases, and 9 bases lay outside the gene matches. The CDR3 sequence is 15 residues long.

The chain is built from TRBV4-2 and TRBJ1-2, with 7 bases aligning to TRBD1. The ends lost 2 bases at V and 3 bases at J; junction bases unmatched: 9. This CDR3 comprises 16 residues. Germline CDR1 and CDR2: LGHNA and YNFKEQ. DNA of the CDR3: TGTGCCAGCAGCCAAAAAGCCCCCCAGGGGGACTATGGCTACACCTTC. Its protein is CASSQKAPQGDYGYTF.